The clone carrying this T cell receptor beta chain was seen only once. Germline V gene lookup returns CDR1 SGHTA and CDR2 FQGNSA. Trimming removed 3 bases from V and 5 bases from J, with 18 bases in between. The CDR3 is 16 amino acids. TCRdb's table, derived via immunoSEQ multiplex PCR, lists solely in-frame clones and lacks some. The sample lists about 59,000 clones, about 80% occurring once. These data are taken from a study of blood T cell repertoires in COVID-19. The gene calls are TRBV7-2 and TRBJ2-3, with a possible D match to TRBD1 (8 bases). Sequencing was performed on peripheral blood. The receptor's source is an elderly woman with acute or convalescent COVID-19. CDR3 region: CASSFALQGGKDTQYF. The DNA of the CDR3 is TGTGCCAGCAGCTTCGCGCTACAGGGGGGGAAAGATACGCAGTATTTT.